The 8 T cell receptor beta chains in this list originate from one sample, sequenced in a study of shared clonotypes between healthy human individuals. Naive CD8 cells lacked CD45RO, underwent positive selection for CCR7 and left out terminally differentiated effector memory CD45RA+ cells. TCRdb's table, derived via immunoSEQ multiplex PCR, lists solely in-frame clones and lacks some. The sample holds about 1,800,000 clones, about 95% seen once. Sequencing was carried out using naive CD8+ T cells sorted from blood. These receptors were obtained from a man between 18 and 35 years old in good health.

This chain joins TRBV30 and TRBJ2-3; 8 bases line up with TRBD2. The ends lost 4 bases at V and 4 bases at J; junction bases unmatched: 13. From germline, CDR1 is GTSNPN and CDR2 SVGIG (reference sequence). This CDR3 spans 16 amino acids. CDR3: CAWTLPTSVVADTQYF. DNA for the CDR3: TGTGCCTGGACTTTACCGACTAGCGTTGTGGCAGATACGCAGTATTTT.

CDR3: CASSFSSTYEQYF. For the CDR3, the DNA is TGTGCCAGCAGCTTCTCCTCCACCTACGAGCAGTACTTC. The V gene is TRBV11-2, the J gene TRBJ2-7; D gene unclear. V was trimmed by 3 bases and J by 2 bases, leaving 8 bases between them. Per the germline V gene, CDR1 is SGHAT and CDR2 is FQNNGV. CDR3 length: 13 residues.

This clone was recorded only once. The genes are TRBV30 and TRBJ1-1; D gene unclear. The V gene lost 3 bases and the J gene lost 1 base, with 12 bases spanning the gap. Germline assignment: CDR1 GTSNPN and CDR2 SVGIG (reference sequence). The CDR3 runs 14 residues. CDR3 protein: CAWRVLGGNTEAFF. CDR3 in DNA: TGTGCCTGGAGAGTATTGGGCGGGAACACTGAAGCTTTCTTT. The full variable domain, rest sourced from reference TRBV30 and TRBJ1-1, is SQTIHQWPATLVQPVGSPLSLECTVEGTSNPNLYWYRQAAGRGLQLLFYSVGIGQISSEVPQNLSASRPQDRQFILSSKKLLLSDSGFYLCAWRVLGGNTEAFFGQGTRLTVV.

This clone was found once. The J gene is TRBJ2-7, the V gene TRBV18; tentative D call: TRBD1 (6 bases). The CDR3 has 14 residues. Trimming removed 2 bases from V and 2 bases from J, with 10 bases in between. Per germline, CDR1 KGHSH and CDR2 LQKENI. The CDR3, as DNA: TGTGCCAGCTCACCAGGGGGCAGCGCCTACGAGCAGTACTTC. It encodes CASSPGGSAYEQYF. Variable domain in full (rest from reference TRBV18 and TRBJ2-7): NAGVMQNPRHLVRRRGQEARLRCSPMKGHSHVYWYRQLPEEGLKFMVYLQKENIIDESGMPKERFSAEFPKEGPSILRIQQVVRGDSAAYFCASSPGGSAYEQYFGPGTRLTVT.

The CDR3 protein is CASSPPGDGEQYF. The CDR3 coding sequence is TGTGCCAGCAGTCCTCCAGGGGATGGCGAGCAGTACTTC. The V and J genes are TRBV28 and TRBJ2-7, with a tentative D call TRBD1 (6 bases). Trimming shortened V by 5 bases and J by 6 bases, and 14 bases separated the two germline ends. The germline V gene encodes CDR1 MDHEN and CDR2 SYDVKM. There are 13 residues in the CDR3.

The CDR3 region is CASSEGTSVEQYF. DNA of the CDR3: TGTGCCAGCAGTGAAGGGACTAGCGTCGAGCAGTACTTC. The J gene is TRBJ2-7, the V gene TRBV2; TRBD2 matches at 9 bases. Looked up from germline, CDR1 is SNHLY and CDR2 is FYNNEI. V trimming: 1 base; J trimming: 6 bases; junction bases outside the gene matches: 1. CDR3 length: 13 residues.

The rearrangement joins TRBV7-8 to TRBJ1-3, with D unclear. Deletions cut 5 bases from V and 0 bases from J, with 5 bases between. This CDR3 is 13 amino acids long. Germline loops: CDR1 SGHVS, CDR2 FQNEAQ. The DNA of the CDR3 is TGTGCCAGCAGCCCGGACTCTGGAAACACCATATATTTT. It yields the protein CASSPDSGNTIYF.

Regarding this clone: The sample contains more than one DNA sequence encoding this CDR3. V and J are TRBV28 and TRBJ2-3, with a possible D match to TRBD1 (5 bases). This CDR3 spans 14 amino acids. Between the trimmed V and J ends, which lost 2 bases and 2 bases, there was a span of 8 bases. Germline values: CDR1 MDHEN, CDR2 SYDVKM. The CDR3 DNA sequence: TGTGCCAGCAGTTTAGCCAGGGACACAGATACGCAGTATTTT. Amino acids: CASSLARDTDTQYF.